This TCR beta chain was identified in a study of cytomegalovirus exposure and HLA in healthy donors. The study's findings and limits: TCR sequences were mostly rare, though some public TCRs occurred in many donors. Only CMV serostatus was available as immune exposure information. What was likely a sequencing artifact was a cluster of highly shared sequence variants.

CDR1 and CDR2 (germline): MNHNS, SASEGT. The CDR3 contains 20 residues. In the PCR, 60 Vbeta and 13 Jbeta primers were used. Assay used: immunoSEQ multiplex PCR; TCRdb lists only in-frame clones, some missing. The repertoire holds about 280,000 clones, approximately 90% seen once, with about 2.5% in the top ten. Of note for this clone: The antigen remains unidentified. At one end, the junction sequence differs from germline, possibly due to a read error.

The receptor was derived from a woman between 18 and 30 years old in good health and CMV-seronegative. The V call is TRBV6-1, the J call TRBJ2-4; 9 bases align to TRBD2. Sample: PBMCs. The CDR3 protein is CASSEETSGGISVAKNIQSF. The CDR3 DNA reads as TGTGCCAGCAGTGAAGAGACTAGCGGCGGAATATCAGTGGCCAAAAACATTCAGTCCTTC.